The source of this T cell receptor (beta chain) is a study of T-cell memory formation after mild COVID-19. One entry per CDR3 protein results from TCRdb running MiXCR on the 5' RACE reads. The sample lists about 470,000 distinct CDR3 sequences, around a sixth seen once, with over 9% in the top ten. The TCR sequence derives from an adult woman who had mild COVID-19 (a few samples of this study predate the infection). Cell type and time point are not known. Material: PBMCs or a T cell subset sorted from them (not recorded which).

The CDR3 sequence is CASSQDAYADEQFF. The CDR3 DNA follows: TGCGCCAGCAGCCAAGATGCCTACGCGGATGAGCAGTTCTTC. V gene TRBV4-3 combines with J gene TRBJ2-1; D unresolved. CDR1 is LGHNA, CDR2 YSLEER, per germline. This CDR3 is built from 14 residues. V shed 0 bases and J shed 8 bases, with 11 bases lying between them.